This T cell receptor (beta chain) is drawn from a study of T cells expressing NK-cell markers. Study details: It was sorted CD3+CD56+NKG2C+, CD3+CD56+NKG2C- and CD3+CD56-NKG2C+ T cells that supplied the TCR beta repertoires. The study sequenced eight donors, seven HCMV-seropositive and one seronegative. Study-wide points: Roughly 1.0-8% of CD8+ T cells in a handful of donors belonged to dominant NKG2C+ clonotypes. For a handful of donors, these clonotypes were likewise the leading ones in the CD3+CD56-NKG2C+ fraction.

TCRdb re-called the 5' RACE reads and catalogs CDR3 proteins one per entry, DNA excluded. With about 460,000 distinct CDR3 sequences in the sample, the ten largest clones hold 1.4%. Worth noting for this clonotype: Its cognate antigen is unknown.

The CDR3 is 15 amino acids. The V gene's germline CDR1 is MNHEY and CDR2 SVGEGT. The J gene is TRBJ1-2, the V gene TRBV6-2 or TRBV6-3. Sequenced input: blood T cells: a sorted CD56 or NKG2C T cell subset, CD4+ or CD8+ T cells, or bulk PBMC T cells (not recorded which). This TCR was recovered from a woman aged 50 to 60 in good health. CDR3: CASSQQGEANYGYTF.